These 12 T cell receptor beta chains were all obtained from the same sample, sequenced in a study of blood T cell repertoires in COVID-19. Sequenced by immunoSEQ multiplex PCR; TCRdb stores in-frame clones only, minus some. Among around 180,000 clones listed, about 81% were seen once. Sequencing was performed on peripheral blood. These receptors were taken from a woman of 80 years or more with COVID-19, enrolled during active disease.

The rearrangement joins TRBV7-8 to TRBJ2-2, with D possibly TRBD2 on 5 matching bases. Germline V gives CDR1 SGHVS, CDR2 FQNEAQ. The CDR3 consists of 15 residues. Trimming removed 0 bases at V and 4 bases at J, with 9 bases between. The CDR3 protein is CASSLALGSTGELFF. The CDR3 bases are TGTGCCAGCAGCTTAGCGTTAGGGAGCACCGGGGAGCTGTTTTTT.

The chain has TRBV4-1 and TRBJ2-5, with D tentatively TRBD2 (6 bases). The germline CDR1 and CDR2 sequences are MGHRA and YSYEKL. The CDR3 runs to 15 residues. With 4 bases removed from V and 5 bases from J, the gap between germline ends came to 17 bases. The CDR3, as DNA: TGCGCCAGCAGCCCTCCAGGGAGGATAGGGGAGACCCAGTACTTC. Its protein is CASSPPGRIGETQYF.

The CDR3 nucleotides are TGCGCCAGCAGCTGGGGACAGGGGGCTGATGGCTACACCTTC. Encoded protein: CASSWGQGADGYTF. V is TRBV5-1 and J is TRBJ1-2; 12 bases line up with TRBD1. The trim removed 3 bases at V and 6 bases at J, leaving 3 bases unmatched. Germline-derived CDR1 and CDR2 are SGHRS and YFSETQ. The CDR3 totals 14 residues.

The chain joins TRBV7-9 to TRBJ1-5, with TRBD1 matching 9 bases. Trimming at V came to 1 base and at J to 0 bases, leaving 4 bases not matched to a gene. CDR1 SEHNR and CDR2 FQNEAQ come from the germline V gene (reference sequence). This CDR3 is built from 17 residues. CDR3 region: CASSLGQGDSSNQPQHF. The CDR3 region has the DNA TGTGCCAGCAGCTTAGGACAGGGGGATTCTAGCAATCAGCCCCAGCATTTT.

CDR3 loop: CAIVDWVPGLPYEQYF. The CDR3 DNA is TGTGCCATCGTGGACTGGGTTCCGGGACTGCCCTACGAGCAGTACTTC. The chain combines TRBV19 with TRBJ2-7, with TRBD2 as a possible D gene (6 bases). CDR1 LNHDA and CDR2 SQIVND come from the germline V gene (reference sequence). V was trimmed by 10 bases and J by 2 bases, leaving 24 bases between them. This CDR3 has 16 amino acids.

The CDR3 loop reads CASSLRSEETQYF. CDR3 DNA: TGTGCCAGCAGCTTGAGATCGGAAGAGACCCAGTACTTC. V gene TRBV7-2 combines with J gene TRBJ2-5; D not resolved. The CDR3 has 13 residues. With 3 bases removed from V and 3 bases from J, the gap between germline ends came to 8 bases. Germline V gives CDR1 SGHTA, CDR2 FQGNSA. Full variable domain (outside the CDR3, taken from reference TRBV7-2 and TRBJ2-5): GAGVSQSPSNKVTEKGKDVELRCDPISGHTALYWYRQSLGQGLEFLIYFQGNSAPDKSGLPSDRFSAERTGGSVSTLTIQRTQQEDSAVYLCASSLRSEETQYFGPGTRLLVL.

V is TRBV27 and J is TRBJ2-5; D is unclear. The CDR3 runs to 14 residues. Germline-derived CDR1 and CDR2 are MNHEY and SMNVEV (reference sequence). V was cut by 2 bases and J by 2 bases, with 9 bases left in between. The CDR3 spells CASSLVFGQETQYF. In nucleotides, the CDR3 is TGTGCCAGCAGTTTAGTGTTCGGGCAAGAGACCCAGTACTTC.

The chain links TRBV7-8 to TRBJ2-7; 9 positions agree with TRBD2. With V trimmed by 5 bases and J by 3 bases, 5 bases remained unmatched. CDR3 length equals 14 residues. Germline values: CDR1 SGHVS, CDR2 FQNEAQ. The CDR3 DNA follows: TGTGCCAGCAGCGTTAGACTAGCGGACTACGAGCAGTACTTC. Translated: CASSVRLADYEQYF.

The V and J genes are TRBV7-9 and TRBJ1-6; TRBD1 agrees at 8 bases. Germline CDR1 reads SEHNR; CDR2 reads FQNEAQ (reference sequence). The CDR3 covers 16 residues. The trim removed 1 base at V and 7 bases at J, leaving 6 bases unmatched. The CDR3 nucleotides read TGTGCCAGCAGCTTAGATCTGGGACAGGCGAATTCACCCCTCCACTTT. Amino acid sequence: CASSLDLGQANSPLHF.

The rearrangement joins TRBV7-6 to TRBJ1-3; no reliable D call. The CDR3 is 16 residues long. CDR1 SGHVS and CDR2 FNYEAQ come from the germline V gene. Between the trimmed V and J ends, which lost 0 bases and 0 bases, there was a span of 9 bases. CDR3 coding DNA: TGTGCCAGCAGCTTAGCTCTGTACAACTCTGGAAACACCATATATTTT. Protein sequence: CASSLALYNSGNTIYF.

There are a few counts of this clone. The gene calls are TRBV5-5 and TRBJ2-1, with 7 bases fitting TRBD1. This CDR3 region has 14 residues. J gave up 7 bases and V 5 bases, and 9 bases lay outside the gene matches. Germline V CDR1 and CDR2: SGHKS, YYEKEE (reference sequence). As DNA, the CDR3 is TGTGCCAGCAGGGCGCCGGGACAGCGGAATGAGCAGTTCTTC. As protein: CASRAPGQRNEQFF.

CDR3 in DNA: TGTGCCACCAGTGATGCGTCAGACAGTTTCTACGAGCAGTACTTC. Its translation: CATSDASDSFYEQYF. This rearrangement joins TRBV24-1 to TRBJ2-7; D perhaps matches TRBD1 (5 bases). The germline CDR1 and CDR2 sequences are KGHDR and SFDVKD. Trimming stripped 3 bases from V and 3 bases from J, with 14 bases between. CDR3 length: 15 amino acids.